The rows below give T cell receptor beta chains drawn from one sample of a study of shared clonotypes between healthy human individuals. Here immunoSEQ multiplex PCR was the method, and the copy in TCRdb shows in-frame clones only, minus some. The data show 2.3 million or so clones, more than 80% seen once. The sample consisted of naive CD4+ T cells from PBMCs. Source of these receptors: a young man in good health. Some clones in this sample may be carry-over from other donors' samples. The CDR3 runs from the conserved cysteine through the conserved F or W. Each record gives: clone size, J gene, V gene, D gene, CDR3 DNA, CDR3 protein. D genes are given only for firm matches. Clone size is not always given. Where it is, it says once, few, many or a class for expanded clones.

>-|TRBJ2-2|TRBV6-6|-
TGTGCCAGCAGCACCCGACCCTTCCGGGGCGGGGAGCTGTTTTTT
CASSTRPFRGGELFF
>-|TRBJ2-1|TRBV7-6|-
TGTGCCAGCAGCTTGAGGGGAAATGAGCAGTTCTTC
CASSLRGNEQFF
>-|TRBJ2-7|TRBV7-8|-
TGTGCCAGCAGCTTACCGTCCGGATCCTACGAGCAGTACTTC
CASSLPSGSYEQYF
>-|TRBJ2-2|TRBV25-1|-
TGTGCCAGCAGTCCTAAGGGGGGTACCGGGGAGCTGTTTTTT
CASSPKGGTGELFF
>-|TRBJ2-1|TRBV15|TRBD1
TGTGCCACCAGCAGAGAACCGACAGGGAATGAGCAGTTCTTC
CATSREPTGNEQFF
>-|TRBJ1-4|TRBV7-2|-
TGTGCCAGCCGGGACGGCGCAACTAATGAAAAACTGTTTTTT
CASRDGATNEKLFF
>-|TRBJ2-1|TRBV21-1|-
TGTGCCAGCTGTCGTTGTAGCGGGAGGCTCCCCTCCTACAATGAGCAGTTCTTC
CASCRCSGRLPSYNEQFF
>-|TRBJ1-2|TRBV28|TRBD1
TGTGCCAGCAGTTTGGGCGGAGGGGGCGTTGACTATGGCTACACCTTC
CASSLGGGGVDYGYTF
>-|TRBJ2-3|TRBV30|-
TGTGCCTGGAGTGTAAAAGGGCGTCAGCTTCCCAACACAGATACGCAGTATTTT
CAWSVKGRQLPNTDTQYF
>-|TRBJ2-5|TRBV20-1|-
TGCAGTGCTACCAAACAAGAGACCCAGTACTTC
CSATKQETQYF
>-|TRBJ2-2|TRBV6-5|TRBD2
TGTGCCAGCAGCCCCGGGGGGGCGAACACCGGGGAGCTGTTTTTT
CASSPGGANTGELFF
>-|TRBJ2-3|TRBV7-3|TRBD2
TGTGCCAGCAGCTCTAGCGGGAGGTTAGATACGCAGTATTTT
CASSSSGRLDTQYF
>-|TRBJ2-2|TRBV27|-
TGTGCCAGCAGATTAATGGGCCGGAACACCGGGGAGCTGTTTTTT
CASRLMGRNTGELFF
>once|TRBJ2-7|TRBV6-6|-
TGTGCCAGCAGGGAACACCCTTCGATGGGGGAGCAGTACTTC
CASREHPSMGEQYF
>few|TRBJ1-2|TRBV18|-
TGTGCCAGCTCACCACAGGGGGGCCGGAGCTATGGCTACACCTTC
CASSPQGGRSYGYTF
>few|TRBJ1-5|TRBV29-1|-
TGCAGCGTTATCCCACGACAGCCCCAGCATTTT
CSVIPRQPQHF
>-|TRBJ1-6|TRBV6-1|-
TGTGCCAGCAGTGAAGCGGTGAGCTCCTATAATTCACCCCTCCACTTT
CASSEAVSSYNSPLHF
>-|TRBJ1-4|TRBV19|-
TGTGCCAGTAGCGACGGGGGAGTGGGGATCTGGGGTGAAAAACTGTTTTTT
CASSDGGVGIWGEKLFF
>-|TRBJ1-1|TRBV7-8|TRBD1
TGTGCCAGCAGCAAAAGGGGGACAGGGGAGGAAGCTTTCTTT
CASSKRGTGEEAFF
>-|TRBJ2-3|TRBV30|-
TGTGCCTGGAGTGTAGGAGGGGTGTACACAGATACGCAGTATTTT
CAWSVGGVYTDTQYF
>few|TRBJ2-7|TRBV28|TRBD1
TGTGCCAGTGGGGACAGCGCCTACGAGCAGTACTTC
CASGDSAYEQYF
>-|TRBJ2-2|TRBV7-7|-
TGTGCCAGCAGCTTAGCGAGGGGGGCGAACACCGGGGAGCTGTTTTTT
CASSLARGANTGELFF
>-|TRBJ2-1|TRBV5-6|-
TGTGCCAGCAGCTGGGGAACAGATGAGCAGTTCTTC
CASSWGTDEQFF
>-|TRBJ1-5|TRBV4-2|-
TGTGCCAGCAGCCAAGGTAGAGACAGCGAATATAGCAATCAGCCCCAGCATTTT
CASSQGRDSEYSNQPQHF
>-|TRBJ2-1|TRBV4-1|TRBD2
TGCGCCAGCAGGCCACTAGCGGGAGTCCTCAATGAGCAGTTCTTC
CASRPLAGVLNEQFF
>-|TRBJ2-2|TRBV7-2|-
TGTGCCAGCAGCTTACAGGGGACGAGGACCGGGGAGCTGTTTTTT
CASSLQGTRTGELFF
>-|TRBJ1-1|TRBV28|TRBD1
TGTGCCAGCAGCAGGACAGGGGGTTTCACTGAAGCTTTCTTT
CASSRTGGFTEAFF
>-|TRBJ1-2|TRBV20-1|-
TGCAGTGCTGGCGGGACGGATGGCTACACCTTC
CSAGGTDGYTF
>-|TRBJ1-5|TRBV9|TRBD1
TGTGCCAGCAGCGTAGCTACAGGGGTCAATCAGCCCCAGCATTTT
CASSVATGVNQPQHF
>few|TRBJ1-1|TRBV20-1|-
TGCAGTGCTAGTCGTCGGGATGAAGCTTTCTTT
CSASRRDEAFF
>-|TRBJ1-2|TRBV7-9|-
TGTGCCAGCAGCTTAGCCCTGGGACTTGGGTATGGCTACACCTTC
CASSLALGLGYGYTF
>-|TRBJ2-7|TRBV19|-
TGTGCCAGTAGTACCCGGGACATCCTAGCCTACGAGCAGTACTTC
CASSTRDILAYEQYF
>once|TRBJ2-6|TRBV7-9|TRBD1
TGTGCCAGCAGCTTACCCGGGACAGGCGACTCTGGGGCCAACGTCCTGACTTTC
CASSLPGTGDSGANVLTF
>-|TRBJ2-7|TRBV5-8|TRBD1
TGTGCCAGCAGCTCCGGGACAGACCACTACGAGCAGTACTTC
CASSSGTDHYEQYF
>-|TRBJ2-5|TRBV5-4|TRBD2
TGTGCCAGCAGGAGAGAGCGGGGGAGTGAGACCCAGTACTTC
CASRRERGSETQYF
>-|TRBJ2-7|TRBV10-1|TRBD2
TGCGCCAGCAGGTTACGACTAGCTGACTACGAGCAGTACTTC
CASRLRLADYEQYF
>-|TRBJ1-1|TRBV7-9|-
TGTGCCAGCAGCTTCGACCGACACCCTGAAGCTTTCTTT
CASSFDRHPEAFF
>-|TRBJ2-1|TRBV28|-
TGTGCCAGCAGTTTACTAACGAGCTCCTACAATGAGCAGTTCTTC
CASSLLTSSYNEQFF
>-|TRBJ2-3|TRBV27|-
TGTGCCAGCAGAGCCCTGGGCACAGATACGCAGTATTTT
CASRALGTDTQYF
>-|TRBJ1-1|TRBV6-5|-
TGTGCCAGCAGCCCCACCCGGGGCTTTCACACTGAAGCTTTCTTT
CASSPTRGFHTEAFF
>once|TRBJ2-1|TRBV4-1|TRBD2
TGCGCCAGCAGCCAAGTAGGCCTAGCGGTCAATGAGCAGTTCTTC
CASSQVGLAVNEQFF
>once|TRBJ2-1|TRBV7-3|TRBD1
TGTGCCAGCAGCCCGACAGGGGGCGCAAGGAATGAGCAGTTCTTC
CASSPTGGARNEQFF
>-|TRBJ1-1|TRBV5-1|-
TGCGCCAGCAGCTTGGTCAGGACGCCGGGAACTGAAGCTTTCTTT
CASSLVRTPGTEAFF
>-|TRBJ2-7|TRBV25-1|TRBD1
TGTGCCAGCAGTGCGGGACAGGGTCCCTACGAGCAGTACTTC
CASSAGQGPYEQYF
>-|TRBJ1-2|TRBV28|TRBD1
TGTGCCAGCAGTTTAGACCCGGGACAGAACTATGGCTACACCTTC
CASSLDPGQNYGYTF
>-|TRBJ2-1|TRBV5-4|-
TGTGCCAGCAGCTTCGCGGGAAGGAATGAGCAGTTCTTC
CASSFAGRNEQFF
>-|TRBJ2-7|TRBV2|-
TGTGCCAGCAGTGATCAGGTCGGGGAGCAGTACTTC
CASSDQVGEQYF
>-|TRBJ1-2|TRBV6-5|TRBD1
TGTGCCAGCAGTTACCGCGTCCAGGGACAGGTCTATGGCTACACCTTC
CASSYRVQGQVYGYTF
>-|TRBJ1-3|TRBV5-1|-
TGCGCCAGCAGCGTTGGGGATCCTGGAAACACCATATATTTT
CASSVGDPGNTIYF
>once|TRBJ1-4|TRBV7-7|TRBD1
TGTGCCAGCAGCTTGCAGGGGGCGCAAGGTGAAAAACTGTTTTTT
CASSLQGAQGEKLFF
>-|TRBJ1-4|TRBV28|-
TGTGCCAGCAGAGGCCAGGGAGAAGAAAAACTGTTTTTT
CASRGQGEEKLFF